The clone carrying this TCR beta chain was detected a few times. TCRdb re-called the 5' RACE reads through MiXCR, storing one row per CDR3 protein. The sample lists 60,000 to 90,000 distinct CDR3 sequences; about 15% were seen once. The sample is drawn from a study of early T cells in non-severe SARS-CoV-2 infection. Study at large: The study sequenced bulk RNA from unsorted whole blood, with chains unpaired.

The CDR3 has 16 amino acids. Trimming left V 1 base short and J 4 bases short, with 17 bases between. Germline values: CDR1 SGHNT, CDR2 YYREEE (reference sequence). This chain connects TRBV5-4 to TRBJ1-2; possibly TRBD1 for D (6 bases). The source of this sequence is an adult who was a healthcare worker with PCR-confirmed SARS-CoV-2 infection or an uninfected control (not recorded which). Sequencing was performed on whole blood. The CDR3 reads CASSLSRGPLGYGYTF. CDR3 in DNA: TGTGCCAGCAGCTTGTCCAGGGGCCCTCTAGGCTATGGCTACACCTTC.